What follows are 15 T cell receptor beta chains derived from one specimen sequenced in a study of neoadjuvant anti-PD-1 for oral cavity cancer. Using immunoSEQ multiplex PCR, the repertoire was profiled, and TCRdb retains in-frame clones only, with some absent. The sample lists just over 14,000 clones, under 80% occurring once. The material was PBMCs, obtained before nivolumab (anti-PD-1) treatment. The receptors here all came from a person between 40 and 80 years old with oral cavity squamous cell carcinoma.

This clone showed up just once. This chain joins TRBV5-4 and TRBJ2-3; a possible D gene is TRBD2 (6 bases). Trimming took 0 bases from V and 7 from J, leaving 12 bases between them. Germline V CDR1 and CDR2: SGHNT, YYREEE (reference sequence). The CDR3 covers 14 residues. This CDR3 is CASSLAGEGNTQYF. CDR3 bases: TGTGCCAGCAGCTTGGCGGGAGAAGGGAATACGCAGTATTTT. Looking up the rest from reference TRBV5-4 and TRBJ2-3 gives the full variable domain: ETGVTQSPTHLIKTRGQQVTLRCSSQSGHNTVSWYQQALGQGPQFIFQYYREEENGRGNFPPRFSGLQFPNYSSELNVNALELDDSALYLCASSLAGEGNTQYFGPGTRLTVL.

This clone was found a few times. This chain uses TRBV19 with TRBJ2-1; 9 bases match TRBD1. The junction had 5 bases not matched to a gene; V was cut back by 4 bases and J by 7 bases. The CDR3 sequence is 14 residues long. Looked up from germline, CDR1 is LNHDA and CDR2 is SQIVND (reference sequence). The CDR3 spells CASSNSGTGNEQFF. Here the CDR3 DNA reads TGTGCCAGTAGTAACTCCGGGACAGGGAATGAGCAGTTCTTC. Together with reference TRBV19 and TRBJ2-1, the CDR3 gives the full variable domain: DGGITQSPKYLFRKEGQNVTLSCEQNLNHDAMYWYRQDPGQGLRLIYYSQIVNDFQKGDIAEGYSVSREKKESFPLTVTSAQKNPTAFYLCASSNSGTGNEQFFGPGTRLTVL.

The chain is built from TRBV2 and TRBJ2-3, with a tentative D call TRBD2 (6 bases). This CDR3 region has 12 residues. Trimming removed 7 bases at V and 4 bases at J, with 9 bases between. Looked up from germline, CDR1 is SNHLY and CDR2 is FYNNEI. In DNA form, the CDR3 reads TGTGCCAGCATGCGCGGGGCAGATACGCAGTATTTT. It translates to CASMRGADTQYF.

The CDR3 spells CASSWDRWADTQYF. DNA of the CDR3: TGCGCCAGCAGCTGGGACAGGTGGGCAGATACGCAGTATTTT. The chain carries TRBV5-1 and TRBJ2-3; 8 nucleotides match TRBD1. Germline trimming cut 3 bases from V and 4 bases from J; bases unmatched to any gene: 4. Germline CDR1 and CDR2: SGHRS and YFSETQ. The CDR3 spans 14 residues.

The chain has TRBV9 and TRBJ2-2; perhaps TRBD1 as D (6 bases). The length of the CDR3 is 16 residues. The V gene's germline CDR1 is SGDLS and CDR2 YYNGEE. Trimming removed 4 bases from V and 1 base from J, with 14 bases in between. As DNA, the CDR3 is TGTGCCAGCAGCTATACAGGGAGCTTGAACACCGGGGAGCTGTTTTTT. Translating it yields CASSYTGSLNTGELFF.

This clone was seen a few times. V and J are TRBV28 and TRBJ1-5; maybe TRBD1 (6 bases). The CDR3 sequence is 15 residues long. Trimming took 2 bases from V and 0 from J, leaving 8 bases between them. Germline V gives CDR1 MDHEN, CDR2 SYDVKM. The DNA of the CDR3 is TGTGCCAGCAGTTTACAGGGGTATAGCAATCAGCCCCAGCATTTT. This gives the protein CASSLQGYSNQPQHF.

The rearrangement links TRBV6-6 to TRBJ1-6; 9 bases map to TRBD1. The CDR3 spans 15 residues. V shed 3 bases and J 10 bases; nucleotides not matched to a gene: 7. The germline gives CDR1 MNHNY, CDR2 SVGAGI (reference sequence). The CDR3 spells CASSYSRTGDSPLHF. The CDR3 nucleotides are TGTGCCAGCAGTTATTCCCGGACAGGGGACTCACCCCTCCACTTT.

The chain recombines TRBV28 with TRBJ1-2, with 7 bases fitting TRBD1. This CDR3 contains 15 residues. With 7 bases clipped from V and 3 bases from J, the junction kept 11 bases outside the gene matches. Germline V lookup: CDR1 MDHEN, CDR2 SYDVKM. CDR3 coding DNA: TGTGCCAGCATCCAGGGGGGCAACGGGGACTATGGCTACACCTTC. It specifies CASIQGGNGDYGYTF.

Only a few counts were recorded for this clone. The J gene is TRBJ1-5, the V gene TRBV28, with a weak D call TRBD1 (5 bases). From germline, CDR1 is MDHEN and CDR2 SYDVKM. This CDR3 comprises 13 residues. V lost 8 bases and J 4 bases, leaving 12 bases between the germline ends. CDR3 sequence (DNA): TGTGCCAGCTCACGCCGGGGGAATCAGCCCCAGCATTTT. Translating gives CASSRRGNQPQHF.

The gene calls are TRBV11-2 and TRBJ1-3; TRBD1 aligns across 7 bases. CDR3 length: 15 amino acids. Germline CDR1 reads SGHAT; CDR2 reads FQNNGV. V lost 3 bases to trimming and J lost 3 bases; unmatched junction nucleotides: 5. DNA of the CDR3: TGTGCCAGCAGCTTTAGACAGGGAAGTGGAAACACCATATATTTT. It codes for CASSFRQGSGNTIYF. The full variable domain, in which reference TRBV11-2 and TRBJ1-3 provide the parts outside the CDR3, is EAGVAQSPRYKIIEKRQSVAFWCNPISGHATLYWYQQILGQGPKLLIQFQNNGVVDDSQLPKDRFSAERLKGVDSTLKIQPAKLEDSAVYLCASSFRQGSGNTIYFGEGSWLTVV.

The CDR3 region has the DNA TGTGCCTGGACTGGCGGGGGGAAGAAGCCCCAGCATTTT. This sequence encodes CAWTGGGKKPQHF. V and J are TRBV30 and TRBJ1-5; tentative D call: TRBD1 (5 bases). From germline, CDR1 is GTSNPN and CDR2 SVGIG (reference sequence). V was pared by 4 bases and J by 8 bases, with 15 bases between. CDR3 size: 13 residues.

The chain uses TRBV4-1 and TRBJ2-7; 8 positions agree with TRBD2. Germline V gene sequence: CDR1 MGHRA, CDR2 YSYEKL. This CDR3 is built from 15 residues. V gave up 0 bases and J gave up 3 bases; unmatched junction bases: 4. CDR3 sequence reads: CASSQERSGSYEQYF. The CDR3 bases are TGCGCCAGCAGCCAAGAGCGGAGCGGGAGCTACGAGCAGTACTTC.

This clone is a singleton in its sample. V gene TRBV7-6 combines with J gene TRBJ1-3; D is uncertain. The V end was cut by 5 bases, the J end by 1 base, with 9 bases between. Germline V gene lookup returns CDR1 SGHVS and CDR2 FNYEAQ. The CDR3 is 14 residues long. CDR3 nucleotides: TGTGCCAGCAGCCTAGGATCATCTGGAAACACCATATATTTT. Encoded protein: CASSLGSSGNTIYF. Filled out from reference TRBV7-6 and TRBJ1-3, the complete variable domain reads GAGVSQSPRYKVTKRGQDVALRCDPISGHVSLYWYRQALGQGPEFLTYFNYEAQQDKSGLPNDRFSAERPEGSISTLTIQRTEQRDSAMYRCASSLGSSGNTIYFGEGSWLTVV.

This chain links TRBV4-1 with TRBJ2-3; D is tentatively TRBD1 or TRBD2 (6 bases each). Germline CDR1 reads MGHRA; CDR2 reads YSYEKL. Trimming removed 4 bases from V and 0 bases from J, with 14 bases in between. CDR3 length equals 16 residues. CDR3 nucleotide sequence: TGCGCCAGCAGCCTCTCGGGGGCAGGGAGCACAGATACGCAGTATTTT. Its protein product is CASSLSGAGSTDTQYF.

V and J are TRBV6-5 and TRBJ2-7, with 8 bases lining up with TRBD2. The CDR3 has 13 amino acids. Trimming took 5 bases from V and 3 from J; bases not matched to a gene: 3. CDR1 MNHEY and CDR2 SVGAGI come from the germline V gene. The CDR3 sequence is CASSRGTSYEQYF. The DNA of the CDR3 is TGTGCCAGCAGTCGTGGGACTAGCTACGAGCAGTACTTC.